These 12 T cell receptor beta chains were all obtained from the same sample, sequenced in a study of T cell repertoires in cytomegalovirus infection. MiXCR, run by TCRdb on the reads, gives a single entry per CDR3 protein. In the table there are around 290,000 distinct CDR3 sequences, under 30% of which are singletons. Sequencing used PBMCs. The source is a human donor in good health (CMV status not recorded). Some clones in this sample may be carry-over from other donors' samples.

This clonotype was counted between two and nine times. This CDR3 is CSATGLAGVLNEQFF. The CDR3 DNA reads as TGCAGTGCGACCGGACTAGCGGGAGTACTTAATGAGCAGTTCTTC. The chain couples TRBV20-1 to TRBJ2-1, with TRBD2 identical over 13 bases. Germline V lookup: CDR1 DFQATT, CDR2 SNEGSKA (reference sequence). CDR3 length: 15 amino acids. Trimming took 6 bases from V and 7 from J; bases not matched to a gene: 9.

This clonotype appeared many times. This chain connects TRBV28 to TRBJ2-7, with TRBD1 matching over 8 bases. V shed 4 bases and J 0 bases; nucleotides not matched to a gene: 2. The CDR3 sequence is 14 residues long. The germline V gene encodes CDR1 MDHEN and CDR2 SYDVKM. CDR3: CASSWTGNSYEQYF. CDR3 nucleotides: TGTGCCAGCAGTTGGACAGGGAACTCCTACGAGCAGTACTTC.

In this sample, this clonotype turned up a few times. V gene TRBV28 combines with J gene TRBJ2-6, with D unclear. Germline V gene sequence: CDR1 MDHEN, CDR2 SYDVKM. The V end lost 3 bases, the J end lost 1 base, and 7 bases lay between the germline ends. The CDR3 has 15 amino acids. The CDR3 DNA follows: TGTGCCAGCAGTTTTTTGTCGTCTGGGGCCAACGTCCTGACTTTC. The encoded protein is CASSFLSSGANVLTF.

The CDR3 region is CASSDPGQGRHYEQYF. As DNA, the CDR3 is TGTGCCAGCAGCGACCCGGGACAGGGCCGTCACTACGAGCAGTACTTC. The gene calls are TRBV5-4 and TRBJ2-7, with 9 bases fitting TRBD1. The CDR3 extends over 16 amino acids. The ends lost 4 bases at V and 3 bases at J; junction bases unmatched: 11. CDR1 and CDR2 (germline): SGHNT, YYREEE (reference sequence).

The chain is built from TRBV12-3 or TRBV12-4 and TRBJ1-1; unclear D gene. V dropped 0 bases and J dropped 0 bases, with 11 bases sitting between them. The CDR3 is made up of 16 amino acids. CDR3 nucleotide sequence: TGTGCCAGCAGTTTAGCGCGAACAGCCCTGAACACTGAAGCTTTCTTT. This translates into CASSLARTALNTEAFF.

This clonotype has more than one count but fewer than ten. This chain connects TRBV6-1 to TRBJ1-5, with D possibly matching TRBD1 (5 bases). Germline V gives CDR1 MNHNS, CDR2 SASEGT. The CDR3 totals 13 residues. Trimming shortened V by 1 base and J by 9 bases, and 10 bases separated the two germline ends. Here the CDR3 DNA reads TGTGCCAGCAGTGAAGAACGGGGGTGGCCCCAGCATTTT. This codes for CASSEERGWPQHF.

This clonotype showed up many times. The chain combines TRBV7-2 with TRBJ2-1; possible D gene TRBD2, 5 bases. Germline V gene data show CDR1 as SGHTA and CDR2 as FQGNSA. The germline V and J ends were trimmed by 5 bases and 6 bases, with 14 bases remaining between them. The length of the CDR3 is 14 residues. CDR3 sequence reads: CASSPSRAGNEQFF. The CDR3 DNA reads TGTGCCAGCAGCCCCTCGAGGGCCGGCAATGAGCAGTTCTTC.

This chain links TRBV11-3 with TRBJ2-7; D is uncertain. V dropped 3 bases and J dropped 0 bases, with 9 bases sitting between them. CDR3 length equals 14 residues. Germline V gives CDR1 SGHNT, CDR2 YENEEA. CDR3 residues: CASSLGRNSYEQYF. As DNA, the CDR3 is TGTGCCAGCAGCTTGGGCAGGAACTCCTACGAGCAGTACTTC.

There are many counts of this clonotype. As DNA, the CDR3 is TGTGCCAGCAGCTTAGCGTTGCGAGCGGCCTCCTACAATGAGCAGTTCTTC. Protein: CASSLALRAASYNEQFF. This chain uses TRBV7-2 with TRBJ2-1, with a possible D match to TRBD2 (5 bases). V lost 0 bases and J 0 bases, leaving 12 bases between the germline ends. The germline gives CDR1 SGHTA, CDR2 FQGNSA. This CDR3 is built from 17 residues.

This clonotype was seen repeatedly, ten times or more. V gene TRBV7-2 combines with J gene TRBJ2-2; either TRBD1 or TRBD2 may fit D (5 bases each). The germline V and J ends were trimmed by 3 bases and 2 bases, with 10 bases remaining between them. The CDR3 covers 15 residues. Germline-derived CDR1 and CDR2 are SGHTA and FQGNSA. CDR3 protein: CASSFIGGNTGELFF. CDR3 nucleotides: TGTGCCAGCAGCTTCATTGGGGGAAACACCGGGGAGCTGTTTTTT.

This clonotype showed up many times. The chain carries TRBV12-3 or TRBV12-4 and TRBJ1-5, with TRBD1 as a possible D gene (5 bases). Between the trimmed V and J ends, which lost 5 bases and 4 bases, there was a span of 12 bases. This CDR3 contains 14 residues. Here the CDR3 reads CASSMSQGNQPQHF. CDR3 DNA: TGTGCCAGCAGTATGTCTCAGGGTAATCAGCCCCAGCATTTT.

The rearrangement links TRBV7-2 to TRBJ2-3, with D uncertain. Per germline, CDR1 SGHTA and CDR2 FQGNSA. This CDR3 comprises 15 residues. Trimming removed 1 base at V and 2 bases at J, with 10 bases between. The CDR3 here is CASSLGLQSTDTQYF. The CDR3 coding sequence is TGTGCCAGCAGCTTAGGGCTACAATCCACAGATACGCAGTATTTT.